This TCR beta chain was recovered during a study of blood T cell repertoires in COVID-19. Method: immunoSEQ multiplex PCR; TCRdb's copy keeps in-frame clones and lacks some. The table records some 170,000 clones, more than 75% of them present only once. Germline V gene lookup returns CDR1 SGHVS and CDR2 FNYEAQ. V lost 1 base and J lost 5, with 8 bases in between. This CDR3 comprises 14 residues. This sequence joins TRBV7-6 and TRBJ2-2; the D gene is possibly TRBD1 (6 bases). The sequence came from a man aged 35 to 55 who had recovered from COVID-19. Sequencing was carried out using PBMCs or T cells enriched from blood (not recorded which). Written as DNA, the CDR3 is TGTGCCAGCAGCTTAGACAGGGCGACCGGGGAGCTGTTTTTT. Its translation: CASSLDRATGELFF.